This passage covers 24 T cell receptor beta chains from one sample sequenced in a study of Graves' ophthalmopathy and Graves' hyperthyroidism. Amplified TCR beta CDR3 regions were obtained using RNA transcripts as template. First-round RT-PCR employed HTBI primers, with a second-round multiplex PCR after it. A single record per CDR3 protein comes from TCRdb applying MiXCR to the multiplex PCR reads. The sample gives 660,000 or so distinct CDR3 sequences, about two fifths of which show up once; around 3% is in the top ten. The specimen sequenced was peripheral blood. The receptors derive from an adult man with Graves' ophthalmopathy.

This clonotype showed up just a few times. It may be a read error: a sequence one base away is much more abundant. V gene TRBV7-3 combines with J gene TRBJ2-7; perhaps TRBD2 as D (5 bases). The CDR3 covers 12 residues. V was trimmed by 0 bases and J by 6 bases, leaving 6 bases between them. Germline loops: CDR1 SGHTA, CDR2 FQGTGA. This CDR3 is CASSLTAGEQYF. DNA for the CDR3: TGTGCCAGCAGCTTAACGGCGGGCGAGCAGTACTTC.

The CDR3 bases are TGTGCCAGCAGCGTTATCCCTCCTCCGAGTGGGACCCAGTACTTC. Translating gives CASSVIPPPSGTQYF. V and J are TRBV7-9 and TRBJ2-5; D uncertain. Germline V CDR1 and CDR2: SEHNR, FQNEAQ (reference sequence). V dropped 5 bases and J dropped 7 bases, with 20 bases sitting between them. The CDR3 consists of 15 residues.

The chain carries TRBV24-1 and TRBJ1-2, with D possibly being TRBD1 (5 bases). CDR3 length equals 14 residues. Trimming removed 9 bases at V and 1 base at J, with 14 bases between. CDR1 KGHDR and CDR2 SFDVKD come from the germline V gene. CDR3 amino acids: CATAGSSDNYGYTF. Here the CDR3 DNA reads TGTGCCACCGCAGGGAGCTCAGATAACTATGGCTACACCTTC.

The chain couples TRBV7-9 to TRBJ2-7; D remains ambiguous. V was cut by 4 bases and J by 3 bases, with 25 bases left in between. This CDR3 has 18 amino acids. CDR1 SEHNR and CDR2 FQNEAQ come from the germline V gene (reference sequence). Here the CDR3 DNA reads TGTGCCAGCAGCTCCAACCCTACAAGGCAAAAAGGTGTCTACGAGCAGTACTTC. Its translation: CASSSNPTRQKGVYEQYF.

The chain combines TRBV7-2 with TRBJ2-2; TRBD2 agrees at 7 bases. The CDR3 sequence is 16 residues long. Germline V gene data show CDR1 as SGHTA and CDR2 as FQGNSA. Trimming removed 2 bases from V and 9 bases from J; junction bases left unmatched: 12. The CDR3 bases are TGTGCCAGCAGCTTACAGCGGGGCCCCTACGGTCGGGAGCTGTTTTTT. Translating it yields CASSLQRGPYGRELFF.

Concerning this clonotype: One end of the junction does not line up with germline, which may come from a read error. CDR3 coding DNA: TGTGCCAGCAGTTTCTCAAGGTGGGGCTCCTACGAGCAGTACTTC. Translating gives CASSFSRWGSYEQYF. The chain has TRBV10-3 and TRBJ2-7, with D hard to call. There are 15 residues in the CDR3. Per germline, CDR1 ENHRY and CDR2 SYGVKD.

The V call is TRBV29-1, the J call TRBJ2-2; weak D call: TRBD2 (6 bases). This CDR3 spans 13 amino acids. The V end lost 7 bases, the J end lost 3 bases, and 12 bases lay between the germline ends. The V gene's germline CDR1 is SQVTM and CDR2 ANQGSEA. CDR3 coding DNA: TGCAGCGCCGGGACTGTCCACACCGGGGAGCTGTTTTTT. It is translated as CSAGTVHTGELFF.

The chain uses TRBV20-1 and TRBJ1-5, with D perhaps TRBD1 (6 bases). V lost 2 bases to trimming and J lost 4 bases, with 9 bases between them. Germline values: CDR1 DFQATT, CDR2 SNEGSKA (reference sequence). The CDR3 has 13 residues. The CDR3 loop reads CSARLDRNQPQHF. The CDR3 DNA is TGCAGTGCTAGACTAGACAGGAATCAGCCCCAGCATTTT.

The CDR3 DNA follows: TGTGCCAGCAGCCCGCGCCTGACAGGGAGATCACCCCTCCACTTT. Translating it yields CASSPRLTGRSPLHF. V and J are TRBV9 and TRBJ1-6; 7 nucleotides match TRBD1. Germline assignment: CDR1 SGDLS and CDR2 YYNGEE. The CDR3 length is 15 residues. Trimming removed 4 bases from V and 10 bases from J; junction bases left unmatched: 11.

This clonotype was observed a single time. The chain links TRBV2 to TRBJ1-2; D not resolved. This CDR3 has 13 amino acids. Trimming pared 6 bases from V and 2 bases from J, leaving 10 bases between. Germline values: CDR1 SNHLY, CDR2 FYNNEI. The CDR3 DNA reads as TGTGCCAGCAGCCGGGCGGCAAACTATGGCTACACCTTC. Its translation is CASSRAANYGYTF.

On this clonotype itself: The junction differs from germline at one of its ends, possibly a read error. The chain has TRBV7-9 and TRBJ2-5, with unresolved D. Germline-derived CDR1 and CDR2 are SEHNR and FQNEAQ (reference sequence). The CDR3 runs 15 residues. The CDR3 here is CGSSQGISEGETQYF. DNA for the CDR3: TGTGGCAGCAGCCAAGGAATCAGTGAAGGGGAGACCCAGTACTTC.

In its sample, this clonotype was seen a few times. Relative to the germline gene, one junction end is altered; a read error may explain this. CDR3 sequence: CASLRAGTHEQYF. CDR3 nucleotide sequence: TGTGCCAGCCTCCGGGCGGGAACCCACGAGCAGTACTTC. The chain is built from TRBV10-2 and TRBJ2-7; tentative D call: TRBD2 (6 bases). Germline assignment: CDR1 WSHSY and CDR2 SAAADI. The CDR3 consists of 13 residues.

The gene calls are TRBV20-1 and TRBJ1-5; possibly TRBD1 for D (5 bases). The CDR3 has 15 amino acids. Germline CDR1 and CDR2: DFQATT and SNEGSKA (reference sequence). Trimming pared 5 bases from V and 11 bases from J, leaving 25 bases between. The CDR3 region is CSAGKRDFDQETQHF. The CDR3, as DNA: TGCAGTGCTGGGAAAAGGGACTTCGACCAAGAGACCCAGCATTTT.

This clonotype has just a few counts. The genes are TRBV7-3 and TRBJ2-7; D is ambiguous. CDR1 is SGHTA and CDR2 is FQGTGA in the germline V gene. V gave up 5 bases and J gave up 2 bases, with 19 bases separating them. CDR3 length equals 16 residues. CDR3 sequence: CASSQDMSNGAYEQYF. The CDR3 DNA is TGTGCCAGCAGCCAAGATATGAGTAACGGAGCCTACGAGCAGTACTTC.

As for this clonotype: The CDR3 end shows no conserved phenylalanine or tryptophan, and so a read error is likely. The DNA is left out, because the CDR3 cannot be placed on it with certainty; the CDR3 is given as TCRdb lists it. The gene calls are TRBV7-8 and TRBJ2-6; the table gives TRBD2 as D, unverified against the DNA. CDR1 is SGHVS and CDR2 is FQNEAQ in the germline V gene. The CDR3 contains 12 residues when both ends are counted. This chain's CDR3 is CASSLSQGPIDV.

This clonotype was recorded many times. V and J are TRBV7-9 and TRBJ2-2; 10 bases align to TRBD2. The CDR3 totals 15 residues. The germline gives CDR1 SEHNR, CDR2 FQNEAQ (reference sequence). With 3 bases clipped from V and 7 bases from J, the junction kept 5 bases outside the gene matches. The CDR3 bases are TGTGCCAGCAGCTTCCTAGCGGGAGATGTCGGGGAGCTGTTTTTT. Amino acids: CASSFLAGDVGELFF.

Ten or more counts support this clonotype. This chain connects TRBV7-9 to TRBJ1-5, with D perhaps matching TRBD1 (6 bases). Looked up from germline, CDR1 is SEHNR and CDR2 is FQNEAQ (reference sequence). V lost 1 base and J lost 5, with 9 bases in between. The CDR3 totals 14 residues. The CDR3 sequence: CASSLGGLDQPQHF. The CDR3 coding sequence is TGTGCCAGCAGCTTAGGGGGGCTTGATCAGCCCCAGCATTTT.

The genes are TRBV3-1 and TRBJ2-2, with a possible D match to TRBD2 (5 bases). The CDR3 consists of 16 residues. V lost 4 bases and J lost 2, with 14 bases in between. Germline V gives CDR1 LGHDT, CDR2 YNNKEL (reference sequence). CDR3 in DNA: TGTGCCAGCAGCCTCGGGAAGGGTTTTAACACCGGGGAGCTGTTTTTT. This sequence encodes CASSLGKGFNTGELFF.

In its sample, this clonotype was seen many times. Likely a read error: the CDR3 ends without its conserved phenylalanine or tryptophan. It is unclear where the CDR3 begins or ends on the DNA, so no DNA is shown, and the CDR3 is as TCRdb lists it. The rearrangement uses TRBV7-9 and TRBJ1-1. Germline CDR1 reads SEHNR; CDR2 reads FQNEAQ (reference sequence). Termini included, the CDR3 measures 13 amino acids. Here the CDR3 reads CASSLAGSPVGLL.

This clonotype was seen only a few times. The chain links TRBV3-1 to TRBJ2-2; D remains unclear. From germline, CDR1 is LGHDT and CDR2 YNNKEL (reference sequence). CDR3 length: 13 amino acids. V was clipped by 1 base and J by 7 bases, with 7 bases between them. CDR3 in DNA: TGTGCCAGCAGCCAAGGATCTTTCGGGGAGCTGTTTTTT. Protein product: CASSQGSFGELFF.

Ten or more counts support this clonotype. The chain recombines TRBV7-2 with TRBJ2-7; TRBD2 agrees at 8 bases. J lost 3 bases, V lost 5 bases, and 3 bases had no gene match. The length of the CDR3 is 13 residues. In germline, CDR1 is SGHTA, CDR2 FQGNSA. Here the CDR3 reads CASSVSGSYEQYF. Written as DNA, the CDR3 is TGTGCCAGCAGCGTGAGCGGGAGCTACGAGCAGTACTTC. The full variable domain, its missing parts supplied by reference TRBV7-2 and TRBJ2-7, is GAGVSQSPSNKVTEKGKDVELRCDPISGHTALYWYRQSLGQGLEFLIYFQGNSAPDKSGLPSDRFSAERTGGSVSTLTIQRTQQEDSAVYLCASSVSGSYEQYFGPGTRLTVT.

This clonotype came up many times. The chain carries TRBV7-3 and TRBJ2-7, with D perhaps being TRBD1 or TRBD2 (6 bases each). V was pared by 0 bases and J by 9 bases, with 12 bases between. Germline values: CDR1 SGHTA, CDR2 FQGTGA. The CDR3 is 13 amino acids. The CDR3 DNA reads TGTGCCAGCAGCTTAACACAGGGAGGATGGCAGTACTTC. Translating gives CASSLTQGGWQYF.

This clonotype came up many times. The chain recombines TRBV12-3 or TRBV12-4 with TRBJ1-1, with a weak D call TRBD1 (6 bases). Deletions cut 6 bases from V and 7 bases from J, with 12 bases between. The CDR3 contains 12 residues. CDR3 in DNA: TGTGCCAGCAGACCGGACAGTCATGAAGCTTTCTTT. Its translation is CASRPDSHEAFF.

This clonotype was detected only once. V gene TRBV10-3 combines with J gene TRBJ1-5; D not resolved. The CDR3 loop spans 15 amino acids. The germline CDR1 and CDR2 sequences are ENHRY and SYGVKD. V was pared by 2 bases and J by 9 bases, with 17 bases between. CDR3 bases: TGTGCCATCAGTGAGACCAGGCTAGCGGGAGGGCCCCAGCATTTT. It encodes CAISETRLAGGPQHF.